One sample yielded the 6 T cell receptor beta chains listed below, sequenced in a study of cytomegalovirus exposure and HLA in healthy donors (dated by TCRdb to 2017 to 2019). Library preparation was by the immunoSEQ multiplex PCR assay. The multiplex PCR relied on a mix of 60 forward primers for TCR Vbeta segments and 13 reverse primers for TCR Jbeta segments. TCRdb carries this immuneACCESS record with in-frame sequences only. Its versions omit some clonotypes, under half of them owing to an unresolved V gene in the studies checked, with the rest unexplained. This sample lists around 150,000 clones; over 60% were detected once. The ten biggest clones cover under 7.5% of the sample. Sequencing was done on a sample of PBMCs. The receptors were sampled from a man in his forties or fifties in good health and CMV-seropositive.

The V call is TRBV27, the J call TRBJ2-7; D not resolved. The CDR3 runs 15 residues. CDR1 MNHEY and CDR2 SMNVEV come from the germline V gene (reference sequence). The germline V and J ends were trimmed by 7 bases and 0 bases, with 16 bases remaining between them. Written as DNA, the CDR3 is TGTGCCAGCACCCCTCGAAATCTGGCCTCCTACGAGCAGTACTTC. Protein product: CASTPRNLASYEQYF.

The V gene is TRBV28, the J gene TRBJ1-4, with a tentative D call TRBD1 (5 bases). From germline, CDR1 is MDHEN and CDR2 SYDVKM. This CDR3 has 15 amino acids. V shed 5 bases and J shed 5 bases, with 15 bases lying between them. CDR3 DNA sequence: TGTGCCAGCAGTGTAGGGCAGGGCCGGAATGAAAAACTGTTTTTT. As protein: CASSVGQGRNEKLFF. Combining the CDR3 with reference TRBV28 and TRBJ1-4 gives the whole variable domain DVKVTQSSRYLVKRTGEKVFLECVQDMDHENMFWYRQDPGLGLRLIYFSYDVKMKEKGDIPEGYSVSREKKERFSLILESASTNQTSMYLCASSVGQGRNEKLFFGSGTQLSVL.

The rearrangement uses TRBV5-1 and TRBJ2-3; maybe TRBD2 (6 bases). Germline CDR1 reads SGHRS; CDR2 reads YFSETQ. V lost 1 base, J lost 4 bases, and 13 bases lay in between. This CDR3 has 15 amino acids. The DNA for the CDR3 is TGCGCCAGCAGCTTGACGGGAGCTTTCGCAGATACGCAGTATTTT. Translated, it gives CASSLTGAFADTQYF.

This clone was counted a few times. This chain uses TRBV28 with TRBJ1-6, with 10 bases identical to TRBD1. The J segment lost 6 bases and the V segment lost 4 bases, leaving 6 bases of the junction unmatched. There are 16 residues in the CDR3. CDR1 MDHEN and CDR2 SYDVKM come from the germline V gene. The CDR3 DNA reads TGTGCCAGCAGTTCGTCTGGGACAGGGGTTAATTCACCCCTCCACTTT. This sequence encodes CASSSSGTGVNSPLHF.

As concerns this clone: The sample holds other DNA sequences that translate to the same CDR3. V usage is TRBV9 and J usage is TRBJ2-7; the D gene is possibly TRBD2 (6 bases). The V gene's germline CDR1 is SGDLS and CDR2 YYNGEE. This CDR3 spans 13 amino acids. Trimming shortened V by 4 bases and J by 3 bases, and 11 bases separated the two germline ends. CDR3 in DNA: TGTGCCAGCAGCCCCGGGACTCACTACGAGCAGTACTTC. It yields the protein CASSPGTHYEQYF. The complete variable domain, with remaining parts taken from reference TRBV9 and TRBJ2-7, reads DSGVTQTPKHLITATGQRVTLRCSPRSGDLSVYWYQQSLDQGLQFLIQYYNGEERAKGNILERFSAQQFPDLHSELNLSSLELGDSALYFCASSPGTHYEQYFGPGTRLTVT.

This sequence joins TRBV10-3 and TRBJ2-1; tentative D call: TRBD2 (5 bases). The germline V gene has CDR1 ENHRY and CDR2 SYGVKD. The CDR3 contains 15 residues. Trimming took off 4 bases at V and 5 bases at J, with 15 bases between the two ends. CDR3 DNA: TGTGCCATCAGTGCGGGGTCCCCCTATAACAATGAGCAGTTCTTC. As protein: CAISAGSPYNNEQFF.